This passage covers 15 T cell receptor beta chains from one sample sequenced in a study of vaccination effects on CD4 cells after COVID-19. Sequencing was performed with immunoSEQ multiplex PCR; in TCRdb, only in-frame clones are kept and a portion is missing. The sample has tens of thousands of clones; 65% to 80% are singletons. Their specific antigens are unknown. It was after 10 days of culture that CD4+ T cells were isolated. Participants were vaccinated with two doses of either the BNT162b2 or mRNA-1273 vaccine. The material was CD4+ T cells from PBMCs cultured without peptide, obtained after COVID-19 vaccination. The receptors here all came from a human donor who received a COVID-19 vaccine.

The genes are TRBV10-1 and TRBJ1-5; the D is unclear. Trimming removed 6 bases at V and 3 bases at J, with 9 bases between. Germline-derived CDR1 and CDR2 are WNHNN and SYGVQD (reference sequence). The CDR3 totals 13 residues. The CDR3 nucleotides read TGCGCCAGCAGCCGTGACATCAATCAGCCCCAGCATTTT. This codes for CASSRDINQPQHF.

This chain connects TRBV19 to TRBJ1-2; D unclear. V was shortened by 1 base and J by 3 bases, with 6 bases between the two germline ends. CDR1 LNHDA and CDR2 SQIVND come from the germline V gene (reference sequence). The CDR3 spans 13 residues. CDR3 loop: CASSIVGYYGYTF. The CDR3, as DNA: TGTGCCAGTAGTATAGTCGGGTACTATGGCTACACCTTC.

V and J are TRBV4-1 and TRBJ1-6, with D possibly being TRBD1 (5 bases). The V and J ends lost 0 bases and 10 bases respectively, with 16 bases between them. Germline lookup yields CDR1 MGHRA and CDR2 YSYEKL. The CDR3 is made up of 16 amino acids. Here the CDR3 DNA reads TGCGCCAGCAGCCAAGATCGGGGGGGACCGGGATCACCCCTCCACTTT. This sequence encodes CASSQDRGGPGSPLHF.

The chain's CDR3 is CASSSYDRPNTEAFF. The CDR3 coding sequence is TGTGCCAGCAGCTCTTATGACAGGCCGAACACTGAAGCTTTCTTT. V is TRBV5-6 and J is TRBJ1-1; D perhaps matches TRBD1 (6 bases). CDR1 is SGHDT and CDR2 is YYEEEE in the germline V gene. V was cut by 3 bases and J by 1 base, with 13 bases left in between. This CDR3 contains 15 residues.

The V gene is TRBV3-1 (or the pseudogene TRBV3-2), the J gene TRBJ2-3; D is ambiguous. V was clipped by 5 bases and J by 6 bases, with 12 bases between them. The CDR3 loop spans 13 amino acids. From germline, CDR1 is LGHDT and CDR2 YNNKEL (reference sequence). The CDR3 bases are TGTGCCAGCAGCTCCTCGGTTAGCGATACGCAGTATTTT. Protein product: CASSSSVSDTQYF.

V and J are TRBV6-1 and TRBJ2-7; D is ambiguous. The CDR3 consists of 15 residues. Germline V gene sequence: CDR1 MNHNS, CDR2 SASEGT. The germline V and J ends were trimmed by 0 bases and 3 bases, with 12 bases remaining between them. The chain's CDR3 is CASSEASTVYYEQYV. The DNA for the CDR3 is TGTGCCAGCAGTGAAGCGAGCACAGTCTACTACGAGCAGTACGTC.

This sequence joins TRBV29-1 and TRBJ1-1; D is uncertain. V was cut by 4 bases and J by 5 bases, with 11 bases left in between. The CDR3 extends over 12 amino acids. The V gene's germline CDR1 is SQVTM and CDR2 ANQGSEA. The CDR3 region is CSVVVSRTEAFF. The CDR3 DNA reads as TGCAGCGTTGTCGTCAGCAGGACTGAAGCTTTCTTT.

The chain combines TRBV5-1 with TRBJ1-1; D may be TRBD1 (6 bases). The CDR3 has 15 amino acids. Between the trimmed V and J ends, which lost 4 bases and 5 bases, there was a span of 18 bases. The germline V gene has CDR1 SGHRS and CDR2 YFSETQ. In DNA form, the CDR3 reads TGCGCCAGCAGCACAGGGACCGCCGTAGGGACTGAAGCTTTCTTT. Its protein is CASSTGTAVGTEAFF.

The CDR3, as DNA: TGCGCCAGCAGCTTGGTGGCGGCAGTTGATACGCAGTATTTT. This encodes CASSLVAAVDTQYF. This rearrangement joins TRBV5-1 to TRBJ2-3; the D is unclear. Germline assignment: CDR1 SGHRS and CDR2 YFSETQ. This CDR3 is built from 14 residues. Trimming took 0 bases from V and 6 from J, leaving 11 bases between them.

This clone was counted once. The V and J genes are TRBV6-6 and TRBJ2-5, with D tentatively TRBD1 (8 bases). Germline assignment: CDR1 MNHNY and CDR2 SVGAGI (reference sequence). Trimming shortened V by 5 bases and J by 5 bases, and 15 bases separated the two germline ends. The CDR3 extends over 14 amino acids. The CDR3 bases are TGTGCCAGCAGTCGAGGACAGGGAGGGGAGACCCAGTACTTC. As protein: CASSRGQGGETQYF.

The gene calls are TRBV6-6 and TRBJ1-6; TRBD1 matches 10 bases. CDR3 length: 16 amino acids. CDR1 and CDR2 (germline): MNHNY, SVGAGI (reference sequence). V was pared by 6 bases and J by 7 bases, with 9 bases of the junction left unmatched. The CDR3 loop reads CASSLGRQGANSPLHF. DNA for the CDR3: TGTGCCAGCAGCCTAGGACGACAGGGGGCGAATTCACCCCTCCACTTT.

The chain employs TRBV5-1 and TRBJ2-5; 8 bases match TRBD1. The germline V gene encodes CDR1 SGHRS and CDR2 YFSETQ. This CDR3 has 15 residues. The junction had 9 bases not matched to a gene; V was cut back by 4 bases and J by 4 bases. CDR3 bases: TGCGCCAGCAGCACCGTAACAGGGGGGCGAGAGACCCAGTACTTC. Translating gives CASSTVTGGRETQYF. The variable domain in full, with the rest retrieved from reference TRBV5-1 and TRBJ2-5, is KAGVTQTPRYLIKTRGQQVTLSCSPISGHRSVSWYQQTPGQGLQFLFEYFSETQRNKGNFPGRFSGRQFSNSRSEMNVSTLELGDSALYLCASSTVTGGRETQYFGPGTRLLVL.

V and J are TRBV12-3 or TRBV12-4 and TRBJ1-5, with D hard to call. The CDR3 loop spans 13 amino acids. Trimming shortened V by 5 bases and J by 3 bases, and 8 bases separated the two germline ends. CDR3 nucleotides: TGTGCCAGCAGTGGCGGAGACAATCAGCCCCAGCATTTT. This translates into CASSGGDNQPQHF.

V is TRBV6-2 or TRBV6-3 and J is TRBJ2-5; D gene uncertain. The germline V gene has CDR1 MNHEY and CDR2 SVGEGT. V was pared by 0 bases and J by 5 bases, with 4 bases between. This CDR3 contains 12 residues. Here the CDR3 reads CASSYSYETQYF. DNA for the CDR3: TGTGCCAGCAGTTACTCGTACGAGACCCAGTACTTC.

CDR3 amino acids: CASRPAGNTIYF. The CDR3 nucleotides are TGTGCCAGCAGACCGGCTGGAAACACCATATATTTT. The gene calls are TRBV12-3 or TRBV12-4 and TRBJ1-3; D call uncertain. V lost 6 bases and J 2 bases, leaving 5 bases between the germline ends. The CDR3 contains 12 residues.